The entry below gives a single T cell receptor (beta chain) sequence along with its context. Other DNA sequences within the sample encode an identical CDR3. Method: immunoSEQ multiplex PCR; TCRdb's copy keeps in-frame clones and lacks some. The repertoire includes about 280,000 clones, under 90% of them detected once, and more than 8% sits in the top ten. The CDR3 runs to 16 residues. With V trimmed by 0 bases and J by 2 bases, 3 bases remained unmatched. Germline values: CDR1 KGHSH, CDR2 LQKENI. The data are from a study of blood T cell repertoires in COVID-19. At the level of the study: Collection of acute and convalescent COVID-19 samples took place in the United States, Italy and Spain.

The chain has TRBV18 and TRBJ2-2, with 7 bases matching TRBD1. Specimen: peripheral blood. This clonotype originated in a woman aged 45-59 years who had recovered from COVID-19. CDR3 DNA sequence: TGTGCCAGCTCACCACCGGGGACAGTTAACACCGGGGAGCTGTTTTTT. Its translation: CASSPPGTVNTGELFF.